The text below deals with one T cell receptor beta chain. Using immunoSEQ multiplex PCR, the repertoire was profiled, and TCRdb retains in-frame clones only, with some absent. Of roughly 170,000 clones in the sample, approximately 80% were seen once. The data stem from a study of blood T cell repertoires in COVID-19. Study overall: The study drew acute and convalescent COVID-19 samples from the United States, Italy and Spain.

The germline V gene has CDR1 SQVTM and CDR2 ANQGSEA. Between the trimmed V and J ends, which lost 7 bases and 3 bases, there was a span of 15 bases. This CDR3 contains 14 residues. The V gene is TRBV29-1, the J gene TRBJ2-2, with a tentative D call TRBD2 (7 bases). Sequencing was done on a sample of peripheral blood. The sequence was collected from a human donor in a cohort sampled during active COVID-19. The DNA for the CDR3 is TGCAGCGGTGGAGGGGGGAGGGACACCGGGGAGCTGTTTTTT. Its protein product is CSGGGGRDTGELFF.